This record covers a single T cell receptor (beta chain). This clone was seen once. Its specific antigen is unknown. Per-base qualities were not stored, and no clone one base away is much larger. The library was prepared using the immunoSEQ multiplex PCR assay. Regarding the original processing steps: A statistical classification framework was built for diagnosing cytomegalovirus status from the catalog of TCR beta chain sequences. Drawn from immuneACCESS, this table holds only the in-frame rearrangements with V and J called that TCRdb kept. Clones are partly lost; checked studies trace under half to an unresolved V gene and leave the rest unexplained. Clonal size and the V and J genes are those of that table, whereas D and trimming came from the DNA. This sample is represented by 300,000 to 400,000 clones; more than 80% of them were singletons. Approximately 0.86% of the sample goes to the ten largest clones.

The record originates from a study of cytomegalovirus exposure and HLA in healthy donors (dated by TCRdb to 2016 to 2017). With respect to the entire study: The 550 to 750 repertoires of the first cohort and the roughly 110 validation repertoires were produced on the same platform, according to a later analysis. The study was designed to test whether signatures of past pathogen exposure could be identified by cataloging public T cell receptors. In addition to the first cohort of 500 to 850 subjects, a separate validation cohort of 120 different subjects was used. To predict cytomegalovirus infection status, the study combined high-throughput TCR immunosequencing, statistical association of individual TCRs with disease status, and machine learning.

Compared with germline, V lacks 5 bases and J lacks 8 bases; bases without a gene match: 8. Via the germline V gene (reference sequence), CDR1 is MNHEY and CDR2 SMNVEV. The CDR3, cysteine through phenylalanine, is 14 amino acids long. Solely the CDR3 DNA is kept, with 42 bases framed from the first base. Study-level results and caveats: A total of about 180 TCR beta chains were listed by the study as associated with cytomegalovirus. All 120 repertoires were used to score co-occurrence in the validation cohort in a later analysis, because that analysis had no HLA typing for the cohort. Subsequent analysis determined that TCRs grouped into clusters in the first cohort also showed a tendency toward co-occurrence across the roughly 130 validation repertoires, and approximately 94% of cluster scores exceeded 0. Most TCR sequences were seen in very few donors, while some public TCRs were found in many individuals. The classifier was reported to diagnose cytomegalovirus status with high specificity and sensitivity in both the original and validation cohorts. In vitro tests confirmed that three of the cytomegalovirus-associated TCR beta chains recognize cytomegalovirus antigens. The authors suggested that the approach could potentially be extended to other disease states and immunological phenotypes.

The donors belonged to the validation cohort of roughly 120 subjects, which was separate from the roughly 700-subject first cohort. The sequence derives from a young woman in good health and CMV-seronegative. Sequencing used PBMCs. The chain is assembled from TRBV27 and TRBJ2-1, and TRBD1 aligns with 8 junction nucleotides. The DNA sequence is given as TGTGCCAGCAGTGAGGGGCAGGGGGCCGATGAGCAGTTCTTC. It is translated as CASSEGQGADEQFF.